This TCR beta chain comes out of a study of cytomegalovirus exposure and HLA in healthy donors (dated by TCRdb to about 2017). General notes on the study: According to an earlier analysis of around 600 of the donors, some 180 million T cells yielded approximately 120 million unique TCR beta sequences and around 300 Gb of sequence data. An early release covering approximately 600 HLA-typed donors comprised about 290 gigabases of sequencing data and roughly 85 million unique TCR sequences. Of the roughly 410 genotyped donors, less than 85% were placed in the genetic ancestry cluster associated with self-reported Caucasian donors. The study aimed to test whether signatures of past pathogen exposure could be identified by cataloging public T cell receptors. The study profiled the T cell repertoires of under 700 subjects by immunosequencing and related them to cytomegalovirus serostatus. Along with the approximately 670-subject first cohort, a separate validation cohort of roughly 110 different subjects was used. The study combined high-throughput TCR immunosequencing, statistical association of individual TCRs with disease status, and machine learning to predict cytomegalovirus infection status. To study patterns of TCR occurrence, a later analysis re-analyzed previously published TCR beta repertoires from more than 550 donors and added high-resolution HLA genotyping. Rather than using new phenotypic data, the later analysis identified candidate immune exposures from TCR beta sequences and from how often those sequences occurred across donors. In an earlier analysis of 550 to 700 of the donors, high-throughput TCR beta sequencing was used to judge whether each TCR beta V gene segment behaved as functional or pseudogenic. Donor age, sex, ethnicity and CMV serostatus were compiled alongside the repertoire data. Genome-wide SNP genotypes for about 55% of the roughly 670 donors were used in a later genetic analysis, which treated that subset as a discovery cohort. Every repertoire in the discovery cohort had been generated on one and the same sequencing platform. Both class I and class II loci were covered by HLA typing, at four-digit resolution. The number of typed donors differed by locus: about 620-630 for A, B, C, DRB1 and DQB1; 500 to 550 for DQA1; roughly 600 for DPA1; and around 450 for DPB1. Because of strong linkage in the cohort, roughly five DR-DQ haplotypes were treated as single units for association and clustering. Among about 390 genotyped donors of the cohort, an average of 235,054 unique TCR beta nucleotide sequences were sequenced per donor, roughly 18% of them non-productive.

CDR1 and CDR2, looked up from the germline V gene, are MDHEN and SYDVKM. Here V drops 5 bases and J drops 7 bases, and the junction holds 7 bases not matched to any gene. Measured from the cysteine to the phenylalanine, the CDR3 is 14 residues long. CDR3 DNA is the only sequence kept; it has 42 bases, read in frame from the first base. The full study reports these points: Roughly uniform sequencing depth across donors was assumed in presence/absence analyses, although this assumption may not hold. A later analysis reported that several top co-occurrence clusters appeared linked to parvovirus B19, influenza, CMV and Epstein-Barr virus. A further reported finding was that TCR beta sequences accurately predicted the HLA-A and HLA-B alleles for most subjects in the first cohort. A total of around 150 TCR beta chains were listed by the study as associated with cytomegalovirus. According to a later analysis, TCR association rates differed among HLA loci, with DRB1 alleles showing the most associated TCRs and HLA-C alleles showing the fewest. Linkage disequilibrium might explain the correlated functional status among segregating V segments, but an unknown experimental factor could not be excluded. In an earlier analysis of 450 to 750 of the donors, most TCR beta V segments appeared in productive rearrangements about 87% or about 30% of the time, broadly matching IMGT annotations. The authors suggested that the approach could potentially be generalized to other disease states and immunological phenotypes. A few of the identified cytomegalovirus-associated TCR beta chains were confirmed in vitro to be specific for cytomegalovirus antigens. Because the 87-base-pair reads could not distinguish some IMGT-functional V segments, including TRBV6-2 and TRBV6-3, those segments were excluded. V-gene and J-gene trimming of TCR beta chains was associated with a missense DCLRE1C variant in a later genetic analysis, and the association was replicated in an independent cohort. A cluster of highly shared sequence variants was judged likely to represent a technical artifact of the sequencing pipeline. Most TCR sequences were observed very rarely across donors, whereas some public TCRs were present in many individuals. Specific HLA alleles were associated with roughly 17,000 TCR beta sequences at a false discovery rate of 0.05 in a later analysis. According to a later analysis, most CMV-associated TCR beta chains appeared to be HLA-restricted, and the HLA associations seemed to be driven largely by CMV exposure. Cytomegalovirus status was reported to be diagnosed by the classifier with high specificity and sensitivity in both the original and validation cohorts. Because counts were too low, roughly 17 rarely observed V segments, including chromosome 9 orphons, were left out of the earlier analysis of about 500 of the donors. Immune exposure information for the cohort was limited to CMV serostatus. Strong co-occurrence of HLA alleles, especially DR and DQ, made assigning TCR associations to individual alleles difficult. Only TCR beta chains were sequenced in this cohort, and the absence of alpha or paired-chain data limited detectable features. In a later analysis, HLA-associated TCR beta chains showed more clonal expansion and lower generation probabilities than non-associated chains that were equally common. Because HLA typing was unavailable for some donors at each locus, only the typed subset was used in association tests. Compared with the 666-donor mean, donors in an Asian-associated ancestry cluster had fewer N-insertions in productive TCRs, according to a later genetic analysis.

The cohort comprised 710 or so healthy bone marrow donors. At the time of sampling, all cohort members were nominally healthy, though unrecorded immune exposures were likely present. The donor tested CMV seropositive, placing the donor among the roughly 270 seropositive members of the cohort. A peripheral blood sample was collected from each donor, and TCR beta sequencing was performed on peripheral blood mononuclear cells. Genomic DNA was extracted from the blood cell samples with the Qiagen DNeasy Blood Extraction Kit. This clone appeared a few times. Its antigen has not been determined. No per-base quality is available; no much larger clone lies one base away. Library prep was done by the immunoSEQ multiplex PCR assay. A mixture of 60 forward primers for TCR Vbeta segments and 13 reverse primers for TCR Jbeta segments was used in the multiplex PCR. Amplification of the CDR3 region of rearranged TCR beta genes was performed with a multiplex PCR assay on genomic DNA. On the Illumina HiSeq System, the amplified TCR beta libraries were sequenced as 87-base-pair reads. On the authors' methods: A later analysis counted some 74 million unique TCR beta chains across the 550 to 700 repertoires, and roughly 9.9 million of these chains were shared by at least two donors. To remove PCR and sequencing errors, raw reads were error-corrected and collapsed into unique sequences using a nearest-neighbor algorithm that merged closely related sequences. Alignment of CDR3 sequences to IMGT reference sequences was used to assign V, D and J gene segments. For a sequence to be retained, a match of at least six nucleotides was required to both a V gene segment and a J gene segment. A rearrangement was called productive if the CDR3 had no stop codons and remained in frame with V and J, and every other rearrangement was called non-productive. Following IMGT convention, CDR3 was defined as the stretch from the second conserved V-encoded cysteine up to the conserved J-encoded phenylalanine. Sequences without an unambiguous match to a single V gene segment were excluded from the earlier analysis of 450 to 650 of the donors. An earlier analysis of just under 600 of the donors called V segments functional above 56.7% productive rearrangements and segregating when the between-donor standard deviation exceeded 5%. A statistical classification framework was developed to diagnose cytomegalovirus status using the catalog of TCR beta chain sequences. In a later analysis, TCR nucleotide sequences were compared against IMGT/GENE-DB human TR gene sequences so that V and J genes could be assigned. Using the TCRdist pipeline, a later analysis assigned CDR3 sequences along with most-parsimonious VDJ recombination scenarios. In a later analysis, each TCR beta chain was defined by its CDR3 amino acid sequence together with its V-gene family, and reads lacking a unique V-gene family were excluded. As a way to deal with suspected cross-contamination and a sequencing artifact, a later analysis dropped hundreds of nucleotide sequences that were highly shared and had low generation probability. For each public chain, a later analysis derived a clonal expansion index from normalized ranks of inferred template counts within each repertoire. A later analysis computed generation probabilities with a VDJ recombination model fitted to out-of-frame rearrangements, and checked the results against IGoR. In a later analysis, hypergeometric tests were used to score TCR-TCR, TCR-HLA and TCR-CMV co-occurrence, with a repertoire-size bias correction applied to TCR pairs. In a later analysis, false discovery rates were estimated by permuting HLA or CMV assignments 20 times. A later analysis grouped co-occurring TCRs with DBSCAN, adding TCRdist sequence similarity when clustering within HLA-allele-positive subsets. Repertoires with fewer than 30,000 or more than 120,000 public chains were left out of co-occurrence clustering, as were five repertoires with anomalous nucleotide sharing. This immuneACCESS table, as held by TCRdb, lists in-frame sequences with V and J called but not all clones. Of the missing ones, under half trace to an unresolved V gene in checked studies; the others have no known cause. V, J and clone size were drawn from that table, and D and trimming were deduced from the DNA. Recorded for this sample are under 55,000 clones; around three quarters of them occurred a single time. The ten most abundant clones make up about 7.8% of the sample.

The sequencing sample was made of PBMCs. The receptor was isolated from a young man in good health and CMV-seropositive. This sequence uses TRBV28 and TRBJ1-5, with TRBD1 matching 8 junction bases. The DNA sequence reads TGTGCCAGCAGTCTACGACAGGGGCACCAGCCCCAGCATTTT. It encodes CASSLRQGHQPQHF.